Listed below are T cell receptor beta chains from one sample, sequenced in a study of T cells of healthy individuals. MiXCR, applied by TCRdb to the 5' RACE reads, yields one record per CDR3 protein. The table lists 90,000 to 100,000 distinct CDR3 sequences, 17% of them singletons. The receptors stem from a human donor in good health. CDR3s include the opening cysteine and the closing phenylalanine or tryptophan. The D gene is left open where the match is weak.

j_call	v_call	cdr3_length	d_call	cdr3_aa
TRBJ2-2	TRBV5-1	14	TRBD2	CASNTRGSTGELFF
TRBJ1-2	TRBV4-2	15	.	CASSPSSAADYGYTF
TRBJ1-1	TRBV12-3/TRBV12-4	11	.	CASSLRGKAFF
TRBJ2-7	TRBV5-1	14	.	CASSSVGPSYEQYF
TRBJ2-5	TRBV29-1	12	.	CSVGSYQETQYF
TRBJ2-7	TRBV20-1	12	.	CSARADSYEQYF
TRBJ2-7	TRBV10-3	15	.	CASTDRDRNSYEQYF
TRBJ2-1	TRBV19	11	.	CASSPGGEQFF
TRBJ1-6	TRBV27	18	.	CASSVVVGSGQPNSPLHF
TRBJ1-6	TRBV5-1	14	TRBD1	CASSSGTGNSPLHF
TRBJ2-5	TRBV7-7	15	.	CASSLDPGYQETQYF
TRBJ1-1	TRBV27	12	TRBD1	CASSFQGGEAFF
TRBJ2-3	TRBV5-1	14	TRBD2	CASSLTSGRDTQYF
TRBJ2-7	TRBV28	15	TRBD1	CASSPFGQGYPEQYF
TRBJ2-2	TRBV20-1	14	.	CSATTQTATGELFF
TRBJ1-5	TRBV19	15	TRBD1	CASRQGAYSNQPQHF
TRBJ1-2	TRBV7-2	14	TRBD1	CASSLEQGAYGYTF
TRBJ2-2	TRBV2	15	TRBD1	CASSRQGPNTGELFF
TRBJ1-5	TRBV2	13	TRBD1	CASGQITGAPQHF
TRBJ2-7	TRBV28	16	.	CASSYSFRTGSYEQYF
TRBJ2-5	TRBV28	16	TRBD2	CASTQSGLGKQETQYF
TRBJ2-7	TRBV4-2	12	.	CASSQVPYEQYF
TRBJ1-5	TRBV6-2/TRBV6-3	12	TRBD1	CASRQGDQPQHF
TRBJ1-2	TRBV28	13	TRBD1	CAIIGGTGHGYTF
TRBJ2-5	TRBV4-2	16	TRBD2	CASSQDDLAGQETQYF
TRBJ2-1	TRBV4-2	16	TRBD2	CASSQIAGSYYNEQFF
TRBJ2-2	TRBV28	16	.	CASSRRTDAGTGELFF
TRBJ2-1	TRBV2	16	TRBD2	CASRSLAGGSYNEQFF
TRBJ2-5	TRBV28	14	.	CASSRRGGSETQYF
TRBJ1-2	TRBV12-3/TRBV12-4	15	TRBD1	CASSPMHRGGYGYTF
TRBJ2-3	TRBV6-2/TRBV6-3	16	TRBD2	CASSYWQRGGMDTQYF
TRBJ2-7	TRBV5-1	15	TRBD2	CASFLDAGAGNEQYF
TRBJ2-2	TRBV28	18	TRBD1	CASSFPLHRGLNTGELFF
TRBJ1-4	TRBV28	13	.	CASSPPGREKLFF
TRBJ1-1	TRBV19	14	.	CASSREQVGTEAFF
TRBJ2-1	TRBV5-6	16	.	CASSLPSDSPSNEQFF
TRBJ1-5	TRBV28	16	TRBD1	CASSLSVGGAWQPQHF
TRBJ2-2	TRBV12-3/TRBV12-4	14	TRBD1	CASSPGQVTGELFF
TRBJ1-2	TRBV7-9	11	.	CASSLGDGYTF
TRBJ2-2	TRBV29-1	17	TRBD2	CSVSGGLAGGTTGELFF
TRBJ1-1	TRBV28	12	.	CASSLGNTEAFF
TRBJ1-5	TRBV5-1	14	.	CASSPDGAHQPQHF
TRBJ1-1	TRBV13	13	.	CASSLEPAYEAFF
TRBJ1-4	TRBV4-3	16	TRBD1	CASSQDMTGGREKLFF
TRBJ2-7	TRBV27	15	TRBD1	CASSNVGTGNHEQYF
TRBJ2-1	TRBV9	13	.	CASSAYPGNEQFF
TRBJ2-2	TRBV28	15	.	CASIRTPSGTGELFF
TRBJ1-1	TRBV4-3	15	TRBD1	CASSPKYRGQTEAFF
TRBJ1-1	TRBV6-5	12	TRBD1	CASSPDRGRTFF
TRBJ2-1	TRBV5-1	16	.	CASSYQQARSYNEQFF
TRBJ2-7	TRBV2	10	.	CASLGQLQYF
TRBJ2-3	TRBV10-3	15	.	CAISADSTSSDTQYF
TRBJ2-1	TRBV20-1	15	TRBD2	CSAGRALSSYNEQFF